The source of this T cell receptor (beta chain) is a study of blood T cell repertoires in COVID-19. Looking at the study overall: Some COVID-19 samples were acute and others convalescent; all came from the United States, Italy and Spain.

The germline V gene has CDR1 LNHNV and CDR2 YYDKDF (reference sequence). The CDR3 contains 13 residues. Trimming took off 4 bases at V and 7 bases at J, with 13 bases between the two ends. In the authors' workflow: Reference gene primer amplification gave nucleated cell count estimates. Assay: immunoSEQ multiplex PCR; the TCRdb copy retains only in-frame clones and omits some. Clone size and V and J calls were adopted from that table, with D and trimming inferred from the DNA. The sample lists about 380,000 clones, roughly 90% occurring once. The receptor was derived from a middle-aged man with acute or convalescent COVID-19. Sequencing input: peripheral blood. This chain links TRBV15 with TRBJ1-2; tentative D call: TRBD1 (6 bases). The CDR3 nucleotides are TGTGCCACCAGCACCGCCAGGGGCTCTGGCTACACCTTC. Amino acid sequence: CATSTARGSGYTF.